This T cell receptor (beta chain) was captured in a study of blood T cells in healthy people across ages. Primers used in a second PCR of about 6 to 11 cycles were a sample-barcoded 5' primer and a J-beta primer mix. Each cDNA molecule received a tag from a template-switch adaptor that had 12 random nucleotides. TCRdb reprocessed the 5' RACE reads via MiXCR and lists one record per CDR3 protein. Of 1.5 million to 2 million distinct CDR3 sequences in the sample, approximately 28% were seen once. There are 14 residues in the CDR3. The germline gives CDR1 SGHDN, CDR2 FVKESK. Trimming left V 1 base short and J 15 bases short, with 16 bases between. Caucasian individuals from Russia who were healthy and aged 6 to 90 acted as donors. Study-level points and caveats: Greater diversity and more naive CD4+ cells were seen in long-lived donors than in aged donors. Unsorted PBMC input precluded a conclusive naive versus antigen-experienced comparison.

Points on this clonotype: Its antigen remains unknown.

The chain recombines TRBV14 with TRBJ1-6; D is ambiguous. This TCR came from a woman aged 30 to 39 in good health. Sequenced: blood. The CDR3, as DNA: TGTGCCAGCAGCCAAGCACCTGCCTTGGGTCTCCTCCACTTT. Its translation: CASSQAPALGLLHF. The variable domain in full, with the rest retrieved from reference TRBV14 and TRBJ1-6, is EAGVTQFPSHSVIEKGQTVTLRCDPISGHDNLYWYRRVMGKEIKFLLHFVKESKQDESGMPNNRFLAERTGGTYSTLKVQPAELEDSGVYFCASSQAPALGLLHFGNGTRLTVT.